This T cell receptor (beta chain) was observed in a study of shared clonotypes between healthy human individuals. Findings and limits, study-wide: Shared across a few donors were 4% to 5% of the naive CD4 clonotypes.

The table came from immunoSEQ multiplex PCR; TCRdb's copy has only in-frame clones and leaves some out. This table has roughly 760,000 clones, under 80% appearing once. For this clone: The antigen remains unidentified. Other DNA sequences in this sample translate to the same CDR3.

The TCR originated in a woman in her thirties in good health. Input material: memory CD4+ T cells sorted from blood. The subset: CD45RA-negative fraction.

CDR3 amino acids: CASSEAVNYGYTF. Here the CDR3 DNA reads TGTGCCAGCAGTGAAGCCGTAAACTATGGCTACACCTTC. The chain couples TRBV2 to TRBJ1-2; D is undetermined. The CDR3 is 13 amino acids. Germline CDR1 reads SNHLY; CDR2 reads FYNNEI. V dropped 0 bases and J dropped 2 bases, with 4 bases sitting between them.